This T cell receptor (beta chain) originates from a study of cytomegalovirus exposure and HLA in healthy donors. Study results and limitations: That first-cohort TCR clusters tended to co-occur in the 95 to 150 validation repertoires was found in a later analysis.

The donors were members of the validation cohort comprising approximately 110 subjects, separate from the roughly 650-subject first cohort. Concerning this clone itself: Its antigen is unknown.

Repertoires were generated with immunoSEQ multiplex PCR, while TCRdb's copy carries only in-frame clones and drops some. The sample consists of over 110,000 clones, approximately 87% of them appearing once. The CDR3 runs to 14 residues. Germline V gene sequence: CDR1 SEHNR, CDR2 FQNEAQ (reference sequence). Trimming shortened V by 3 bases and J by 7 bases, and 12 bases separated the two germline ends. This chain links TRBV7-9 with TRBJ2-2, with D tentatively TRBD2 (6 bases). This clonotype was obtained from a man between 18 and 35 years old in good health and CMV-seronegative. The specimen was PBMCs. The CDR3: CASSFGGSSGELFF. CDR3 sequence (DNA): TGTGCCAGCAGCTTTGGAGGGTCCAGCGGGGAGCTGTTTTTT.